This T cell receptor beta chain was identified in a study of cytomegalovirus exposure and HLA in healthy donors. Amplification used 60 Vbeta primers and 13 Jbeta primers. The assay was immunoSEQ multiplex PCR, and TCRdb's table has in-frame clones only and misses some. The sample consists of about 150,000 clones, roughly 63% of them appearing once. The length of the CDR3 is 14 residues. The germline gives CDR1 SQVTM, CDR2 ANQGSEA. This receptor was taken from a woman between 55 and 75 years old in good health and CMV-seropositive. V and J are TRBV29-1 and TRBJ2-5; 10 nucleotides align to TRBD2. With the DNA end fitting TRBJ2-7 better, the J assignment may be wrong. Material for sequencing was PBMCs. In DNA form, the CDR3 reads TGCAGCGCCGACTCTAGCGGGGGCTCCTACGAGCAGTACTTC. It encodes CSADSSGGSYEQYF.